These T cell receptor beta chains were read from a single sample in a study of T cell changes during pregnancy in multiple sclerosis. Using immunoSEQ multiplex PCR, the repertoire was profiled, and TCRdb retains in-frame clones only, with some absent. The sample yields 56,000 or so clones, roughly 92% seen once. The material sequenced was CD4+ T cells from peripheral blood mononuclear cells, taken in the third trimester of pregnancy. These receptors all stem from a female donor with multiple sclerosis, enrolled in a pregnancy study. Each CDR3 is given with its conserved first and last residue. A D gene is named only where the DNA matches it firmly. Not all rows give a size; the values are once, few, many and, for expanded clones, a class.

clone size	D gene	V gene	J gene	CDR3 DNA	CDR3 protein
-	-	TRBV5-1	TRBJ2-7	TGCGCCAGCAGCTCGGGACTCCGAGGGCCCCACGAGCAGTACTTC	CASSSGLRGPHEQYF
-	-	TRBV19	TRBJ1-2	TGTGCCAGTAGTATTTCGTCTATGGCCACAGACTATGGCTACACCTTC	CASSISSMATDYGYTF
-	-	TRBV6-1	TRBJ1-5	TGTGCCAGCAGTGGGGACTCAAGGGGACAGCCCCAGCATTTT	CASSGDSRGQPQHF
-	-	TRBV5-4	TRBJ1-1	TGTGCCAGCAGCTCCCAGGGAGGCACTGAAGCTTTCTTT	CASSSQGGTEAFF
-	TRBD2	TRBV4-3	TRBJ2-2	TGCGCCAGCAGCCAAGATGGGACTAGCGGGAGGTCCGGGGAGCTGTTTTTT	CASSQDGTSGRSGELFF
-	TRBD1	TRBV28	TRBJ1-5	TGTGCCAGCAGTCCCCCGGGACAGGGCTCCAATCAGCCCCAGCATTTT	CASSPPGQGSNQPQHF
-	TRBD1	TRBV2	TRBJ1-1	TGTGCCAGCACCTTAAGGGGGACAGGGGCAACTGAAGCTTTCTTT	CASTLRGTGATEAFF
-	-	TRBV5-5	TRBJ2-7	TGTGCCAGCAGCGCTCATCCTCGGGAGCAGTACTTC	CASSAHPREQYF
-	TRBD1	TRBV6-6	TRBJ2-7	TGTGCCAGCAGCCGGACAGGGGCCTACGAGCAGTACTTC	CASSRTGAYEQYF
once	TRBD1	TRBV30	TRBJ2-7	TGTGCCTGGAGTGGAACCCGGGACAGCTCCTACGAGCAGTACTTC	CAWSGTRDSSYEQYF
-	-	TRBV27	TRBJ1-1	TGTGCCAGCAGCACAGGGAGAAGCACTGAAGCTTTCTTT	CASSTGRSTEAFF
-	-	TRBV27	TRBJ2-5	TGTGCCAGCAGTTTATTGTTGGGGGCTCGTGAGACCCAGTACTTC	CASSLLLGARETQYF
-	-	TRBV7-9	TRBJ1-5	TGTGCCAGCGGCGGGGGTACCTTTGGCAATCAGCCCCAGCATTTT	CASGGGTFGNQPQHF
-	-	TRBV28	TRBJ1-1	TGTGCCAGCAGTTATGTTCAGGGGCAGCGGAACACTGAAGCTTTCTTT	CASSYVQGQRNTEAFF
once	-	TRBV5-1	TRBJ2-5	TGCGCCAGCAGCTTGGAGCCAGGGCGTGCGGCAGAGACCCAGTACTTC	CASSLEPGRAAETQYF
-	TRBD1	TRBV5-1	TRBJ2-3	TGCGCCAGCAGCTTGCGTGGACAGGGCACAGATACGCAGTATTTT	CASSLRGQGTDTQYF
-	-	TRBV5-1	TRBJ1-4	TGCGCCAGCAGCGACACAGTTGCTAATGAAAAACTGTTTTTT	CASSDTVANEKLFF
-	TRBD1	TRBV10-1	TRBJ1-2	TGCGCCAGCAGCCCCCCCCCGACAGGGCGCGGCTACACCTTC	CASSPPPTGRGYTF
-	TRBD2	TRBV19	TRBJ2-3	TGTGCCAGTAGTCCCGGGACTAGCGGGACTTCGCAGTATTTT	CASSPGTSGTSQYF
-	-	TRBV5-4	TRBJ2-5	TGTGCCAGCAGCTTGCCTAGCCCCCAAGAGACCCAGTACTTC	CASSLPSPQETQYF
-	-	TRBV28	TRBJ2-7	TGTGCCAGCAGTTTAGGGGGGAACACCCTGTACGAGCAGTACTTC	CASSLGGNTLYEQYF
-	-	TRBV28	TRBJ2-5	TGTGCCAGCAGGGGGGCTGGAGAGACCCAGTACTTC	CASRGAGETQYF
-	-	TRBV2	TRBJ1-2	TGTGCCAGCAGTGAAGCCGGGGGGATGGATGGCTACACCTTC	CASSEAGGMDGYTF
-	TRBD1	TRBV29-1	TRBJ1-1	TGCAGCGTTGACTACGGGACAGGGGGAGCTTTCTTT	CSVDYGTGGAFF
-	TRBD2	TRBV25-1	TRBJ2-7	TGTGCCAGCACCGGGACTACCTCCTACGAGCAGTACTTC	CASTGTTSYEQYF
-	TRBD1	TRBV11-3	TRBJ2-1	TGTGCCAGCAGCTTAGAGGGACAGGGGCACAATGAGCAGTTCTTC	CASSLEGQGHNEQFF
-	-	TRBV5-1	TRBJ2-1	TGCGCCAGCAGCTTGGGGGCTAGGGAGAATGAGCAGTTCTTC	CASSLGARENEQFF
-	TRBD2	TRBV2	TRBJ2-1	TGTGCCAGCATGCCGGTCAGCGGGAGGGCCACTGAGCAGTTCTTC	CASMPVSGRATEQFF
-	-	TRBV4-2	TRBJ2-7	TGTGCCAGCAGCCAAGATAACACCTACGAGCAGTACTTC	CASSQDNTYEQYF
-	TRBD1	TRBV25-1	TRBJ2-6	TGTGCCAGCAGTGAGTCGGGACAGGGTACTGGGGCCAACGTCCTGACTTTC	CASSESGQGTGANVLTF
-	-	TRBV19	TRBJ2-7	TGTGCCAGTAGTATCGGCAGGCCGTCCTACGAGCAGTACTTC	CASSIGRPSYEQYF
-	-	TRBV5-1	TRBJ2-3	TGCGCCAGCAGAGTGGTCCCCACAGTAGATACGCAGTATTTT	CASRVVPTVDTQYF
-	-	TRBV28	TRBJ1-2	TGTGCCAGCGTGGAGGGGCCCTTTAACTATGGCTACACCTTC	CASVEGPFNYGYTF
-	TRBD1	TRBV28	TRBJ1-5	TGTGCCAGCAGGGACAGGGCCACTGTCATTCAGCCCCAGCATTTT	CASRDRATVIQPQHF
-	TRBD1	TRBV14	TRBJ1-1	TGTGCCAGCAGCCAGCCAGGGGGCCCCATAACCGACACTGAAGCTTTCTTT	CASSQPGGPITDTEAFF
-	-	TRBV19	TRBJ2-7	TGTGCCAGTAGTATCTCCTTAGCGGCCCTTAACTACGAGCAGTACTTC	CASSISLAALNYEQYF
-	TRBD2	TRBV10-3	TRBJ2-1	TGTGCCATCAGGACTAGCGGGACTAATGAGCAGTTCTTC	CAIRTSGTNEQFF
-	TRBD1	TRBV2	TRBJ2-7	TGTGCCAGCAGTATACCGGGACAGGGTGCGTACGAGCAGTACTTC	CASSIPGQGAYEQYF